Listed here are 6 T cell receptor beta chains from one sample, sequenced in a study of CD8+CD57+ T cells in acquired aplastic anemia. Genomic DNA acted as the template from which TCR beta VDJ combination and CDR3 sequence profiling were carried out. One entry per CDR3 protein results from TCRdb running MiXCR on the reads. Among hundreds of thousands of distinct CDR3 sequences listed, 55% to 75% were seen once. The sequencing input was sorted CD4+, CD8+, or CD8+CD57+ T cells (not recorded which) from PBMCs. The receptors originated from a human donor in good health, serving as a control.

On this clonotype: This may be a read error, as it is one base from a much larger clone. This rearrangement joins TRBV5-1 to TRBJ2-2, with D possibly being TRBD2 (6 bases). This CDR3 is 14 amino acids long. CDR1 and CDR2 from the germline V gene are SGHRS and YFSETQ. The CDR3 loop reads CASSLAPDTGGLFF. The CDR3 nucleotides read TGCGCCAGCAGCTTGGCCCCGGACACCGGGGGGCTGTTTTTT.

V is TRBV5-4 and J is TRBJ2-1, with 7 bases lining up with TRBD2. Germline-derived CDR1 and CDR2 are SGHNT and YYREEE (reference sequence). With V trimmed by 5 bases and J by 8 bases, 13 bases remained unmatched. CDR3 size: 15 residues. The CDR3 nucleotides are TGTGCCAGCAGGAGCGCGGGAGTAGCTTTCGATGAGCAGTTCTTC. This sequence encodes CASRSAGVAFDEQFF.

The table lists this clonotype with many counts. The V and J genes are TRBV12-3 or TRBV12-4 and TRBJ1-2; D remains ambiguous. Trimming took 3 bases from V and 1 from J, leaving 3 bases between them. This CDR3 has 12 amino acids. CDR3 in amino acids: CASSFSNYGYTF. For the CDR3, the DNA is TGTGCCAGCAGTTTCAGTAACTATGGCTACACCTTC.

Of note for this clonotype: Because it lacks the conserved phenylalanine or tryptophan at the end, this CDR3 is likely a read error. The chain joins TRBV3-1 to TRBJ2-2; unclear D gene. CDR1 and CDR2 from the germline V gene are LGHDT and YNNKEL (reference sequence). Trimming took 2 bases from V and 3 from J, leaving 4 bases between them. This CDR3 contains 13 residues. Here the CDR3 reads CASSQLDTGELFS. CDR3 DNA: TGTGCCAGCAGCCAATTAGACACCGGGGAGCTGTTTTCT.

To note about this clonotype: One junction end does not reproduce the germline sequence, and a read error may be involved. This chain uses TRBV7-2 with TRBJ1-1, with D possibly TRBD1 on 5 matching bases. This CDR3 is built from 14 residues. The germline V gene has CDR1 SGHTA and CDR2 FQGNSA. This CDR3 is CASSLRAGVYTEYF. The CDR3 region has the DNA TGTGCCAGCAGCTTAAGGGCGGGGGTTTATACAGAGTATTTT.

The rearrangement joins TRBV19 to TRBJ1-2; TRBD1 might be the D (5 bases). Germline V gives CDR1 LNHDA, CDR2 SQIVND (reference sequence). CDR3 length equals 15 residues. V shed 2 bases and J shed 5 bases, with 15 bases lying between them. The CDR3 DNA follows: TGTGCCAGTAGTATAAGGTCAGGGTTTTGGTATGGCTACACCTTC. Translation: CASSIRSGFWYGYTF.